The TCR beta chain described here comes from a study of neurological immune-mediated disorders. Points from the study as a whole: Private repertoires in all groups were suggested by the finding that expanded clones across subjects shared no CDR3 amino acid sequences.

The unsorted libraries originated from 2 million PBMCs kept at -80 C. This clonotype was seen at least ten times. Its specificity is not known. Germline values: CDR1 DFQATT, CDR2 SNEGSKA (reference sequence). The CDR3 has 14 residues. The V and J ends lost 6 bases and 6 bases, in that order; junction bases with no gene match: 11. Synthesis of cDNA was accomplished via 5'RACE employing 10-nucleotide random UMIs. TCRdb re-called the 5' RACE reads through MiXCR, storing one row per CDR3 protein. The sample has approximately 16,000 distinct CDR3 sequences; about 22% are singletons. This receptor was obtained from a man aged 50 or older in good health. This chain joins TRBV20-1 and TRBJ2-7; the match to TRBD2 covers 10 bases. The sample taken for sequencing was PBMCs. The CDR3 nucleotides read TGCAGTGCCCGAACCCTAGCGGGAGACTTCGAGCAGTACTTC. Translated: CSARTLAGDFEQYF.